Listed here is a single T cell receptor (beta chain). The table came from immunoSEQ multiplex PCR; TCRdb's copy has only in-frame clones and leaves some out. The table has tens of thousands of clones, over 75% seen once. This sample is drawn from a study of T cell changes during pregnancy in multiple sclerosis. Per germline, CDR1 SGHAT and CDR2 FQDESV (reference sequence). V lost 3 bases to trimming and J lost 0 bases; unmatched junction nucleotides: 4. The CDR3 is 17 residues long. The receptor's source is a female donor with multiple sclerosis, enrolled in a pregnancy study. The J gene is TRBJ2-3, the V gene TRBV11-1, with TRBD2 matching 12 bases. The source was peripheral blood, collected in the first trimester of pregnancy. In DNA, the CDR3 is TGTGCCAGCAGCTTCCTAGCGGGAGGGCCGAGCACAGATACGCAGTATTTT. The encoded protein is CASSFLAGGPSTDTQYF. The full variable domain, rest sourced from reference TRBV11-1 and TRBJ2-3, is EAEVAQSPRYKITEKSQAVAFWCDPISGHATLYWYRQILGQGPELLVQFQDESVVDDSQLPKDRFSAERLKGVDSTLKIQPAELGDSAMYLCASSFLAGGPSTDTQYFGPGTRLTVL.